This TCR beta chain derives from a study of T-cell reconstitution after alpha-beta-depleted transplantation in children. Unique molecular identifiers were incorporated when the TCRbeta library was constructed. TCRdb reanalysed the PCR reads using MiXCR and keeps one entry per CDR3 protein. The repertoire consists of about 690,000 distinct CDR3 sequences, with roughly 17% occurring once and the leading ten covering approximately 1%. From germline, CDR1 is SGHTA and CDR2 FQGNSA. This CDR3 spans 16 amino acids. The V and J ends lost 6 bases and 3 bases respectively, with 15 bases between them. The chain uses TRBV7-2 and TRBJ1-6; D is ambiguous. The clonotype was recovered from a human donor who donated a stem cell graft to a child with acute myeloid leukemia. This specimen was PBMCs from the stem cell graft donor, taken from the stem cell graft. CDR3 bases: TGTGCCAGCAGACCCTATGGACCGGGCTATAATTCACCCCTCCACTTT. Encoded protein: CASRPYGPGYNSPLHF.